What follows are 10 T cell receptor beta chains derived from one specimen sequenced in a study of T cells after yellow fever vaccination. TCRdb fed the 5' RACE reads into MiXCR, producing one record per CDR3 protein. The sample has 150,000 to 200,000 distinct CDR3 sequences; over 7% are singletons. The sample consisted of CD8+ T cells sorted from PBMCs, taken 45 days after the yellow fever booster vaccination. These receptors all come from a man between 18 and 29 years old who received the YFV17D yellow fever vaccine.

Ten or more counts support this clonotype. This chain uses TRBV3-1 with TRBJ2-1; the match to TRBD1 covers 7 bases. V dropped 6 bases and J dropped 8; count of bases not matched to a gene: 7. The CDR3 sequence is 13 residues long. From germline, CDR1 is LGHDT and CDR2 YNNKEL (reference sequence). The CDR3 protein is CASRETGTDEQFF. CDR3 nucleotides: TGTGCCAGCAGAGAGACAGGGACGGATGAGCAGTTCTTC.

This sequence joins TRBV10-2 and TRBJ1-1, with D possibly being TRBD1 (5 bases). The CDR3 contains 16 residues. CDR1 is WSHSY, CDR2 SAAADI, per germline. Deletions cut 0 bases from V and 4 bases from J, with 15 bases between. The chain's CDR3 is CASSESKGAFPTEAFF. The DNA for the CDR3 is TGCGCCAGCAGTGAGTCAAAAGGGGCGTTTCCCACTGAAGCTTTCTTT.

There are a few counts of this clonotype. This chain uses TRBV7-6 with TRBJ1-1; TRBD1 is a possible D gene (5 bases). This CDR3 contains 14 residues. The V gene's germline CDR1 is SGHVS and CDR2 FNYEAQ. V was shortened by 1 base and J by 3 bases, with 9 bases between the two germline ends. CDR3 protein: CASSLGDSYTEAFF. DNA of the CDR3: TGTGCCAGCAGCTTAGGTGACAGTTACACTGAAGCTTTCTTT. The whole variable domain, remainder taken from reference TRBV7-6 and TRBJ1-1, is GAGVSQSPRYKVTKRGQDVALRCDPISGHVSLYWYRQALGQGPEFLTYFNYEAQQDKSGLPNDRFSAERPEGSISTLTIQRTEQRDSAMYRCASSLGDSYTEAFFGQGTRLTVV.

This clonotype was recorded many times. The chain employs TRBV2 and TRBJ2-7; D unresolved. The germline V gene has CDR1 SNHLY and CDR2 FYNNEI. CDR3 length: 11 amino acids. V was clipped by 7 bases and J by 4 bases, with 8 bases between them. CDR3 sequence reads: CASTPGYEQYF. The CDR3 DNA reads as TGTGCCAGCACTCCAGGTTACGAGCAGTACTTC.

Here the CDR3 reads CASSYLLAWGDVWGYTF. The CDR3 DNA is TGTGCCAGCAGTTACCTTTTGGCGTGGGGCGACGTGTGGGGCTACACCTTC. V gene TRBV6-2 or TRBV6-3 combines with J gene TRBJ1-2; TRBD1 is a possible D gene (5 bases). V lost 2 bases and J 8 bases, leaving 24 bases between the germline ends. The CDR3 consists of 17 residues. The germline V gene has CDR1 MNHEY and CDR2 SVGEGT.

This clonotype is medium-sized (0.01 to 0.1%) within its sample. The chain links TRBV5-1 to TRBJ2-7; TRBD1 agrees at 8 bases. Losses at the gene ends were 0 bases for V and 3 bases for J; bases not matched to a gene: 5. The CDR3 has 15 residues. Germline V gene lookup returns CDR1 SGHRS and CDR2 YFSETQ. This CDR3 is CASSLGGQGHYEQYV. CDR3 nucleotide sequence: TGCGCCAGCAGCTTGGGTGGACAGGGCCACTACGAGCAGTACGTC.

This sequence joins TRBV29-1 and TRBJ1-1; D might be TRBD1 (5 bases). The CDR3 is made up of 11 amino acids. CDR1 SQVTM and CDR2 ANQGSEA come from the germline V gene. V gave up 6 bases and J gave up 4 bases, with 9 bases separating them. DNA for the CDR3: TGCAGCGTAGGACACTTCACTGAAGCTTTCTTT. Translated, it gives CSVGHFTEAFF.

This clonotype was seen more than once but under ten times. CDR3 bases: TGTGCTAGTGGTTCCCCTGGGGACGTCCCGAACACCGGGGAGCTGTTTTTT. Amino acid sequence: CASGSPGDVPNTGELFF. The V gene is TRBV12-5, the J gene TRBJ2-2, with D perhaps matching TRBD1 or TRBD2 (5 bases each). With 4 bases removed from V and 0 bases from J, the gap between germline ends came to 15 bases. CDR1 LGHNT and CDR2 FRNRAP come from the germline V gene. This CDR3 spans 17 amino acids.

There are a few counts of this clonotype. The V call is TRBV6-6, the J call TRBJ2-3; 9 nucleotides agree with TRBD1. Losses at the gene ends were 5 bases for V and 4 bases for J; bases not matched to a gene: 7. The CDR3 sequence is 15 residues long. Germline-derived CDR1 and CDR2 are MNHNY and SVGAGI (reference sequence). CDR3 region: CASSRPTGGPDTQYF. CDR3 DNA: TGTGCCAGCAGTCGGCCCACAGGGGGCCCAGATACGCAGTATTTT.

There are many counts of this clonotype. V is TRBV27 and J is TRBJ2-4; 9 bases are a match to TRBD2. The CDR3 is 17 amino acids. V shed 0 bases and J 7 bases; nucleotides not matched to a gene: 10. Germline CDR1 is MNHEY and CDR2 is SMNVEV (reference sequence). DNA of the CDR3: TGTGCCAGCAGTTTATCGAGTAGCGGGGGTTGGGGGAACATTCAGTACTTC. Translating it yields CASSLSSSGGWGNIQYF.